This TCR beta chain was captured by sequencing in a study of blood T cell repertoires in COVID-19. Looking at the study overall: COVID-19 samples from acute and convalescent phases originated in the United States, Italy and Spain. Nucleic acid was either cDNA or gDNA, and it came from T cells, B-cell-depleted T cells, or PBMCs.

Authors' processing steps: Amplified reference gene primers provided the basis for estimating nucleated cell counts. The data were produced by immunoSEQ multiplex PCR, yet TCRdb's version contains in-frame clones alone and is incomplete. For V, J and clone size, that table is used; D and trimming come from the DNA. The data hold 100,000 to 150,000 clones, with around 87% observed a single time. Sequencing was done on a sample of peripheral blood. The origin of this receptor is a woman aged 60-75 years with acute or convalescent COVID-19.

This chain's CDR3 is CASSLDDSPLGNTEAFF. The CDR3 bases are TGTGCCAGCAGCTTGGACGACAGCCCATTAGGGAACACTGAAGCTTTCTTT. The rearrangement joins TRBV5-8 to TRBJ1-1, with a tentative D call TRBD1 (5 bases). Trimming removed 0 bases at V and 1 base at J, with 16 bases between. The CDR3 length is 17 residues. Germline CDR1 SGHTS, CDR2 YDEGEE.